The rows below give T cell receptor beta chains drawn from one sample of a study of PD-1 and CTLA-4 blockade in melanoma. Profiling relied on immunoSEQ multiplex PCR, and the TCRdb table lists in-frame clones only, not all of them. This repertoire shows about 28,000 clones, under 95% found once; its top ten account for about 9.4%. The input for sequencing was CD8+ T cells from peripheral blood, taken from a patient given anti-PD-1 treatment. The receptor set was obtained from a human donor with melanoma. Both conserved end residues are part of each CDR3. A D gene is named only where the DNA matches it firmly. Clone size is given for some rows only: seen once, a few or many times, or a class if the clone is expanded.

d_call j_call clone_size cdr3_length v_call cdr3_nt cdr3_aa
- TRBJ2-1 once 10 TRBV25-1 TGTGCCAGCGGGGACAATGAGCAGTTCTTC CASGDNEQFF
- TRBJ1-2 - 13 TRBV30 TGTGCCTGGAGTGTCACGGAGTTCTATGGCTACACCTTC CAWSVTEFYGYTF
- TRBJ1-1 - 13 TRBV7-6 TGTGCCAGCAGTTTAGGAGAAGGCACTGAAGCTTTCTTT CASSLGEGTEAFF
TRBD2 TRBJ2-2 - 15 TRBV29-1 TGCAGCGTTGAAGATGGCGGGAGAAGTACCGGGGAGCTGTTTTTT CSVEDGGRSTGELFF
TRBD2 TRBJ2-1 - 20 TRBV4-1 TGCGCCAGCAGCCAAGCCCCGGGACTAGTCACTTCGCCCCTGAACAATGAGCAGTTCTTC CASSQAPGLVTSPLNNEQFF
- TRBJ2-2 - 16 TRBV7-9 TGTGCCAGCAGCTCCACCTACAGGGAGGGACCCGGGGAGCTGTTTTTT CASSSTYREGPGELFF
TRBD1 TRBJ2-7 - 14 TRBV30 TGTGCCTGGAGTGTAGAACAGGGGCCCTACGAGCAGTACTTC CAWSVEQGPYEQYF
- TRBJ2-2 - 13 TRBV27 TGTGCCAGCAGGAACCGGGACACCGGGGAGCTGTTTTTT CASRNRDTGELFF
- TRBJ1-6 - 14 TRBV19 TGTGCCAGTAGTCCCACAGGGACGAATTCACCCCTCCACTTT CASSPTGTNSPLHF
- TRBJ1-1 - 13 TRBV4-1 TGCGCCAGCAGCCATACCGTGAACACTGAAGCTTTCTTT CASSHTVNTEAFF
- TRBJ2-1 - 15 TRBV6-5 TGTGCCAGCAGTTCCTCCAACTTGGGAAACAATGAGCAGTTCTTC CASSSSNLGNNEQFF
TRBD1 TRBJ1-1 - 13 TRBV6-5 TGTGCCAGCAGCTTTCAGGGGGACACTGAAGCTTTCTTT CASSFQGDTEAFF
- TRBJ1-1 - 14 TRBV18 TGTGCCAGCTCGGGGGGGTGGCAAGGCACTGAAGCTTTCTTT CASSGGWQGTEAFF
- TRBJ2-1 - 13 TRBV19 TGTGCCAGTAGTATGTCCCGGAACGATGAGCAGTTCTTC CASSMSRNDEQFF
- TRBJ2-1 - 16 TRBV14 TGTGCCAGCAGCCAAGAATCAGGGGATATATACAATGAGCAGTTCTTC CASSQESGDIYNEQFF
- TRBJ1-1 - 14 TRBV6-4 TGTGCCAGCAGTGACTCGAGTAACAGCGCTGAAGCTTTCTTT CASSDSSNSAEAFF